The rows below give T cell receptor beta chains drawn from one sample of a study of graft-versus-host responses after intestinal transplantation. The repertoire was sequenced with immunoSEQ multiplex PCR; TCRdb's copy has only in-frame clones and lacks some. The table includes 50,000 to 75,000 clones, almost 95% detected once. Antigens for these TCRs are unknown. This specimen was unstimulated CD4+ T cells sorted from spleen or lymph node cells, taken before transplant. These receptors came from a human donor who was the organ donor for an intestinal transplant. CDR3s include the opening cysteine and the closing phenylalanine or tryptophan. The D gene is left open where the match is weak. Rows may omit the clone size; those that give it use once, few, many or a size class.

J,size,length,D,V,DNA,CDR3
TRBJ2-2,NA,14,TRBD2,TRBV6-5,TGTGCCAGCAGTTACACACTAGCGCCCGGGGAGCTGTTTTTT,CASSYTLAPGELFF
TRBJ2-1,NA,18,NA,TRBV7-2,TGTGCCAGCAGCTTAGTAGCGCGTCATTCGAGCTCCTACAATGAGCAGTTCTTC,CASSLVARHSSSYNEQFF
TRBJ2-7,NA,16,TRBD2,TRBV7-9,TGTGCCAGCAGCTTAGACGGACTAGCGGGGTCCCACGAGCAGTACTTC,CASSLDGLAGSHEQYF
TRBJ1-2,NA,13,NA,TRBV5-4,TGTGCCAGCAGCTTGTGGGGGCTTAATGGCTACACCTTC,CASSLWGLNGYTF
TRBJ1-2,NA,13,NA,TRBV30,TGTGCCTGGAGACCACCTCGGGTCTATGGCTACACCTTC,CAWRPPRVYGYTF
TRBJ1-2,NA,13,NA,TRBV5-5,TGTGCCAGCAGCTTGGGAGGGGGCTATGGCTACACCTTC,CASSLGGGYGYTF
TRBJ2-1,once,13,TRBD2,TRBV11-3,TGTGCCAGCAGCTTAAGCGGGGGGAATGAGCAGTTCTTC,CASSLSGGNEQFF
TRBJ1-1,NA,12,NA,TRBV29-1,TGCAGCGTTGGGGTGTCCGGCGCTGAAGCTTTCTTT,CSVGVSGAEAFF
TRBJ1-2,NA,15,NA,TRBV6-5,TGTGCCAGCAGTTACTTACCCCCCGACACCTATGGCTACACCTTC,CASSYLPPDTYGYTF
TRBJ2-7,NA,15,TRBD1,TRBV11-2,TGTGCCAGCAGCTCCCTCAGGGGGCCAAAGGGAGAGCAGTACTTC,CASSSLRGPKGEQYF
TRBJ2-5,once,12,NA,TRBV7-2,TGTGCCAGCAGCTTAGTTACAGGGACCCAGTACTTC,CASSLVTGTQYF
TRBJ2-5,NA,13,NA,TRBV7-9,TGTGCCAGCAGCAGAGCGAACCAAGAGACCCAGTACTTC,CASSRANQETQYF
TRBJ2-1,once,16,TRBD2,TRBV11-3,TGTGCCAGCAGCTTTAGCGGGGCTACTTCCTACAATGAGCAGTTCTTC,CASSFSGATSYNEQFF
TRBJ1-2,NA,14,TRBD1,TRBV27,TGTGCCAGCAGACCGGGACAGGGAGGCTATGGCTACACCTTC,CASRPGQGGYGYTF
TRBJ1-4,NA,13,TRBD1,TRBV6-1,TGTGCCAGCAGCCGCCGACAGGGTGGGAAACTGTTTTTT,CASSRRQGGKLFF
TRBJ2-3,NA,14,NA,TRBV7-9,TGTGCCAGCAGCTTTCATAGGGTGGCAGATACGCAGTATTTT,CASSFHRVADTQYF
TRBJ2-1,NA,15,NA,TRBV19,TGTGCCAGTAGTATGGGTCTAGCCTATCGCAATGAGCAGTTCTTC,CASSMGLAYRNEQFF
TRBJ2-3,NA,17,TRBD1,TRBV18,TGTGCCAGCTCACCACCGGACAGGGGTTGGAGCACAGATACGCAGTATTTT,CASSPPDRGWSTDTQYF
TRBJ2-2,NA,16,NA,TRBV19,TGTGCCAGTAGAAAGTCGGCAGGGTCGAACACCGGGGAGCTGTTTTTT,CASRKSAGSNTGELFF
TRBJ2-3,NA,18,TRBD2,TRBV4-2,TGTGCCACCCGTTTCCTAGCGGGGGGGACGACTAGCACAGATACGCAGTATTTT,CATRFLAGGTTSTDTQYF
TRBJ1-6,NA,15,NA,TRBV7-8,TGTGCCAGCAGCTTAGCTACGGGACGGAATTCACCCCTCCACTTT,CASSLATGRNSPLHF
TRBJ2-5,few,14,NA,TRBV6-6,TGTGCCAGCAGTCTAAGGGGCAGCCAAGAGACCCAGTACTTC,CASSLRGSQETQYF
TRBJ2-2,NA,15,TRBD2,TRBV11-3,TGTGCCAGCAGCTTAGGCGGGGGGGACACCGGGGAGCTGTTTTTT,CASSLGGGDTGELFF
TRBJ2-3,NA,16,NA,TRBV5-4,TGTGCCAGCAGCCCTGCGGGAAGGGGGGGCCCAGATACGCAGTATTTT,CASSPAGRGGPDTQYF
TRBJ2-7,NA,12,NA,TRBV11-2,TGTGCCAGCAGCTTAAAGGGGTACGAGCAGTACTTC,CASSLKGYEQYF